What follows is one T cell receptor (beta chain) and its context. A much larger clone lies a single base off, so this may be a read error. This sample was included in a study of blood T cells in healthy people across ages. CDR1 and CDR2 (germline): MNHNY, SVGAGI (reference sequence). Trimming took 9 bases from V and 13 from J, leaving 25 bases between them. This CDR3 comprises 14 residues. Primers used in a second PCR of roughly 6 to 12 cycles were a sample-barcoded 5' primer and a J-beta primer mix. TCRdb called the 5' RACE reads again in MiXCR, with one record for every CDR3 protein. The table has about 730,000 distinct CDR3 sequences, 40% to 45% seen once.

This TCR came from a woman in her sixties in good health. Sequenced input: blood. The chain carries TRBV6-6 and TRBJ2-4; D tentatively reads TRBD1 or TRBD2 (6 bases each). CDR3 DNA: TGTGCCAGTCTCCCGGGGGCGGGACACAATGAGCAGTACTTC. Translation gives CASLPGAGHNEQYF.